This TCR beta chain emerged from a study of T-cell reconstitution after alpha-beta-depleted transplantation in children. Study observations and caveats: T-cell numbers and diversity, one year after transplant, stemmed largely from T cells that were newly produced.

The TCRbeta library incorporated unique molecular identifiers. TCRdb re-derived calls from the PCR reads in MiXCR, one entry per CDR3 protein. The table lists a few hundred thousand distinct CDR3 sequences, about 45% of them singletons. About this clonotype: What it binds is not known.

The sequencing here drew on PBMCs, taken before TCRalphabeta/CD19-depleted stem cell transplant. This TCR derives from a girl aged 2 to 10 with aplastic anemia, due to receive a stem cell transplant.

CDR3 coding DNA: TGTGCCAGCAGCTTAACGGGGTCGCGAGGAGATACGCAGTATTTT. It codes for CASSLTGSRGDTQYF. The V gene is TRBV7-3, the J gene TRBJ2-3; D gene unclear. The CDR3 length is 15 residues. The germline V gene has CDR1 SGHTA and CDR2 FQGTGA. Trimming pared 0 bases from V and 5 bases from J, leaving 12 bases between.